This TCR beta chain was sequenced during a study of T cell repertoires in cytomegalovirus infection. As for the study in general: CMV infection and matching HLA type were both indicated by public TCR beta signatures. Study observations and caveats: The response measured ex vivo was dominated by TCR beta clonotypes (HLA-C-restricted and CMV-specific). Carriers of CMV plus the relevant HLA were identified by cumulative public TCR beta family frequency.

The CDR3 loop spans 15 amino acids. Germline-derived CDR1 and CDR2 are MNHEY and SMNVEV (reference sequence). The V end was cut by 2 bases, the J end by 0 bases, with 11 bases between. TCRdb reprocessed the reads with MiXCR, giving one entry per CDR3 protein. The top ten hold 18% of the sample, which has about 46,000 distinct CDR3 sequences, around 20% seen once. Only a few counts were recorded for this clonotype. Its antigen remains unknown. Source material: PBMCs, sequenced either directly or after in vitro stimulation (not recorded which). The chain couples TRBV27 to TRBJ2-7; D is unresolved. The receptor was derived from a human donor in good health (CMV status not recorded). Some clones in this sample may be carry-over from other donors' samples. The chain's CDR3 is CASSLRTASSYEQYF. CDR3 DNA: TGTGCCAGCAGTTTAAGGACGGCAAGCTCCTACGAGCAGTACTTC.